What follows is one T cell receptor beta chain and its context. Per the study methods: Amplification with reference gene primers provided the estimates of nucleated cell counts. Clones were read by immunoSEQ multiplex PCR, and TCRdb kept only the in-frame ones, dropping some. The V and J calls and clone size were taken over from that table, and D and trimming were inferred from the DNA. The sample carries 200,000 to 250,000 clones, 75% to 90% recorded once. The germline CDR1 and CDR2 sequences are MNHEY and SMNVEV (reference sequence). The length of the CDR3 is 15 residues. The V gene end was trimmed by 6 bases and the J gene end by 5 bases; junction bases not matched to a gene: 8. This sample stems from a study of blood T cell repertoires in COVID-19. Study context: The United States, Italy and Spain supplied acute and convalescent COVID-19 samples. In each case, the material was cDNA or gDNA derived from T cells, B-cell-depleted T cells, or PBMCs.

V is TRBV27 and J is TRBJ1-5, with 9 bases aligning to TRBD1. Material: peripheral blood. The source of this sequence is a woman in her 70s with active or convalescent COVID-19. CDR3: CASRLGGQGYQPQHF. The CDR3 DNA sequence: TGTGCCAGCAGACTTGGTGGACAGGGGTATCAGCCCCAGCATTTT.